The clone carrying this T cell receptor (beta chain) showed up just a few times. Combining iRepertoire HTBI primers with Arm-PCR of CDR3 regions, the authors built TCR beta libraries. TCRdb used MiXCR to reprocess the multiplex PCR reads, holding one entry per CDR3 protein. The profile shows around 510,000 distinct CDR3 sequences, around 20% of them singletons. These data are taken from a study of regulatory T cells in long-lasting Graves disease. As to time point: persistent/refractory GD, antithyroid drugs over 5 years with positive TRAb. The authors made the TCR library using RNA they extracted from PBMCs. This receptor was identified in a female donor with Graves disease. This sample comprised peripheral blood mononuclear cells (PBMCs), obtained when the disease was refractory, from a patient treated with antithyroid drugs.

CDR3 sequence (DNA): TGTGCCAGCAGTTACTCGAAACTGGGCTACGAGCAGTACTTC. Translation: CASSYSKLGYEQYF. The rearrangement links TRBV6-2 or TRBV6-3 to TRBJ2-7; D remains unclear. The V and J ends lost 0 bases and 3 bases respectively, with 9 bases between them. Germline V gene lookup returns CDR1 MNHEY and CDR2 SVGEGT. This CDR3 has 14 residues.